The 20 T cell receptor beta chains presented below share a single source sample, sequenced in a study of cytomegalovirus exposure and HLA in healthy donors (dated by TCRdb to 2016 to 2017). To prepare the library, the immunoSEQ multiplex PCR assay was applied. For the multiplex PCR, a mixture combining 60 forward primers for TCR Vbeta segments and 13 reverse primers for TCR Jbeta segments was used. TCRdb mirrors the immuneACCESS table, restricted to in-frame sequences. Some clones are absent from its copies; in checked studies, under half trace to an unresolved V gene, and the reason for the others is unknown. Recorded for this sample are 130,000 to 150,000 clones; 80% of them occurred a single time. The leading ten clones occupy roughly 2% of the sample. Input material: PBMCs. Receptors were obtained from a man aged 30 to 45 in good health and CMV-seronegative.

The chain has TRBV29-1 and TRBJ2-1; TRBD2 matches 7 bases. The junction had 2 bases not matched to a gene; V was cut back by 3 bases and J by 0 bases. CDR3 length: 14 residues. Per the germline V gene, CDR1 is SQVTM and CDR2 is ANQGSEA. CDR3 residues: CSVERGGSYNEQFF. CDR3 coding DNA: TGCAGCGTTGAGCGCGGGGGCTCCTACAATGAGCAGTTCTTC.

The chain uses TRBV28 and TRBJ1-5, with D perhaps TRBD1 (5 bases). Trimming shortened V by 4 bases and J by 2 bases, and 6 bases separated the two germline ends. The germline V gene encodes CDR1 MDHEN and CDR2 SYDVKM. The CDR3 length is 13 residues. The CDR3 reads CASSSRGNQPQHF. The CDR3 nucleotides are TGTGCCAGCAGTTCCAGGGGCAATCAGCCCCAGCATTTT.

V gene TRBV2 combines with J gene TRBJ1-2; the D gene is possibly TRBD1 (5 bases). This CDR3 is 14 amino acids long. V was cut by 6 bases and J by 2 bases, with 13 bases left in between. The germline V gene encodes CDR1 SNHLY and CDR2 FYNNEI. CDR3 protein: CASREMDINYGYTF. The CDR3 nucleotides are TGTGCCAGCAGAGAGATGGACATAAACTATGGCTACACCTTC.

The chain carries TRBV28 and TRBJ1-4; 7 positions match TRBD1. CDR1 is MDHEN, CDR2 SYDVKM, per germline. The CDR3 extends over 15 amino acids. J gave up 0 bases and V 9 bases, and 7 bases lay outside the gene matches. The CDR3 is CASLTGVATNEKLFF. CDR3 nucleotide sequence: TGTGCCAGTTTAACAGGGGTAGCAACTAATGAAAAACTGTTTTTT.

CDR3 amino acids: CASSLTEGLYEQYF. CDR3 bases: TGTGCCAGCAGCTTAACTGAGGGACTTTACGAGCAGTACTTC. The rearrangement uses TRBV11-2 and TRBJ2-7, with TRBD2 as a possible D gene (6 bases). The ends were cut back, 2 bases at V and 4 bases at J, with 12 bases in the middle. The CDR3 totals 14 residues. Germline CDR1 reads SGHAT; CDR2 reads FQNNGV.

J is TRBJ2-1 and V is TRBV6-1, with D possibly matching TRBD1 (6 bases). This CDR3 has 15 residues. Germline assignment: CDR1 MNHNS and CDR2 SASEGT. With 4 bases removed from V and 2 bases from J, the gap between germline ends came to 12 bases. The CDR3 spells CASSVSQGTYNEQFF. The CDR3 DNA reads TGTGCCAGCAGTGTCAGTCAGGGGACCTACAATGAGCAGTTCTTC.

V and J are TRBV5-1 and TRBJ1-3; 11 nucleotides agree with TRBD1. CDR1 SGHRS and CDR2 YFSETQ come from the germline V gene. The CDR3 runs to 16 residues. Trimming cost V 5 bases and J 2 bases; bases outside gene matches: 6. The CDR3 reads CASRPPGQGAGNTIYF. DNA of the CDR3: TGCGCCAGCAGACCCCCGGGACAGGGGGCTGGAAACACCATATATTTT.

V is TRBV2 and J is TRBJ1-4; weak D call: TRBD1 (5 bases). Trimming cost V 1 base and J 8 bases, with 17 bases left between them. Germline values: CDR1 SNHLY, CDR2 FYNNEI. The CDR3 contains 16 residues. The CDR3 sequence: CASSEVRQGNREKLFF. CDR3 DNA sequence: TGTGCCAGCAGTGAAGTACGGCAGGGTAATAGGGAAAAACTGTTTTTT.

This clone has just a few counts. The chain joins TRBV5-1 to TRBJ2-7; TRBD2 is a possible D gene (6 bases). V was cut by 4 bases and J by 13 bases, with 21 bases left in between. CDR3 length: 13 amino acids. The germline V gene has CDR1 SGHRS and CDR2 YFSETQ. CDR3: CASSLNGSGARYF. The CDR3 DNA is TGCGCCAGCAGCCTGAATGGTAGCGGAGCGAGATACTTC.

CDR3 protein: CAWSNRDFNLEQYF. CDR3 nucleotides: TGTGCCTGGAGTAACCGGGATTTCAACCTCGAGCAGTACTTC. The gene calls are TRBV30 and TRBJ2-7, with D possibly being TRBD2 (5 bases). Germline CDR1 reads GTSNPN; CDR2 reads SVGIG (reference sequence). The CDR3 contains 14 residues. Deletions cut 2 bases from V and 6 bases from J, with 17 bases between.

The CDR3 DNA is TGCGCCAGCAGCCATGGCTACCGGGGAGAGGAGACCCAGTACTTC. Translated, it gives CASSHGYRGEETQYF. V and J are TRBV4-1 and TRBJ2-5; D might be TRBD2 (5 bases). The CDR3 contains 15 residues. The V end lost 3 bases, the J end lost 5 bases, and 16 bases lay between the germline ends. CDR1 MGHRA and CDR2 YSYEKL come from the germline V gene.

DNA of the CDR3: TGCGCCAGCAGCCTCACCGCTGGGAGCGGAAACGAGCAGTACTTC. Protein sequence: CASSLTAGSGNEQYF. This chain uses TRBV4-1 with TRBJ2-7; tentatively, D is TRBD2 (5 bases). The V gene's germline CDR1 is MGHRA and CDR2 YSYEKL. The CDR3 consists of 15 residues. Between the trimmed V and J ends, which lost 4 bases and 5 bases, there was a span of 18 bases.

The table lists this clone with a few counts. V usage is TRBV5-1 and J usage is TRBJ2-7, with 9 nucleotides matching TRBD2. This CDR3 region has 17 residues. The trim removed 0 bases at V and 0 bases at J, leaving 7 bases unmatched. CDR1 is SGHRS and CDR2 is YFSETQ in the germline V gene. The CDR3 DNA sequence: TGCGCCAGCAGCTTGGTCGCTAGCGGGGTACCCTCCTACGAGCAGTACTTC. Its protein is CASSLVASGVPSYEQYF.

The rearrangement uses TRBV4-1 and TRBJ1-2, with D perhaps TRBD1 (6 bases). Germline CDR1 MGHRA, CDR2 YSYEKL. V lost 5 bases and J 3 bases, leaving 13 bases between the germline ends. The CDR3 length is 14 residues. The CDR3: CASSSGTSHYGYTF. The CDR3 nucleotides read TGCGCCAGCAGCTCAGGGACAAGTCACTATGGCTACACCTTC.

This clone was counted between two and nine times. The chain combines TRBV5-6 with TRBJ1-6, with D possibly being TRBD1 (6 bases). V lost 4 bases and J 8 bases, leaving 13 bases between the germline ends. Germline V CDR1 and CDR2: SGHDT, YYEEEE. The CDR3 contains 14 residues. The CDR3 here is CASSEQGYYSPLHF. The CDR3 region has the DNA TGTGCCAGCAGCGAGCAGGGGTATTATTCACCCCTCCACTTT. The complete variable domain, with remaining parts taken from reference TRBV5-6 and TRBJ1-6, reads DAGVTQSPTHLIKTRGQQVTLRCSPKSGHDTVSWYQQALGQGPQFIFQYYEEEERQRGNFPDRFSGHQFPNYSSELNVNALLLGDSALYLCASSEQGYYSPLHFGNGTRLTVT.

This clone was counted once. The CDR3 is CASTGTTSYEQYF. In DNA, the CDR3 is TGTGCCAGCACCGGGACTACTAGCTACGAGCAGTACTTC. The chain couples TRBV28 to TRBJ2-7, with 7 bases lining up with TRBD2. CDR1 MDHEN and CDR2 SYDVKM come from the germline V gene. The CDR3 extends over 13 amino acids. The V gene end was trimmed by 7 bases and the J gene end by 3 bases; junction bases not matched to a gene: 6.

The V call is TRBV4-2, the J call TRBJ2-3; D is unresolved. The CDR3 consists of 15 residues. Trimming stripped 1 base from V and 4 bases from J, with 12 bases between. Germline V gene sequence: CDR1 LGHNA, CDR2 YNFKEQ. For the CDR3, the DNA is TGTGCCAGCAGCCAAGGATGGTTAGCCGCAGATACGCAGTATTTT. Protein: CASSQGWLAADTQYF.

The J gene is TRBJ1-6, the V gene TRBV2; D gene ambiguous. The CDR3 extends over 14 amino acids. The V end was cut by 5 bases, the J end by 6 bases, with 11 bases between. Germline V gives CDR1 SNHLY, CDR2 FYNNEI. CDR3 DNA sequence: TGTGCCAGCAGTTCCAACGGTGTTAATTCACCCCTCCACTTT. Its translation is CASSSNGVNSPLHF.

Written as DNA, the CDR3 is TGTGCCAGCAGCTTGAACGCACGAGGGAATGAGCAGTTCTTC. This codes for CASSLNARGNEQFF. The genes are TRBV5-6 and TRBJ2-1; perhaps TRBD2 as D (5 bases). Germline V CDR1 and CDR2: SGHDT, YYEEEE. The V end lost 1 base, the J end lost 7 bases, and 12 bases lay between the germline ends. The CDR3 has 14 residues.

The chain uses TRBV25-1 and TRBJ2-7; 8 nucleotides line up with TRBD2. This CDR3 is 14 amino acids long. V lost 6 bases, J lost 0 bases, and 4 bases stayed unmatched. Germline V gene lookup returns CDR1 MGHDK and CDR2 SYGVNS. CDR3 region: CASSELADSYEQYF. In DNA form, the CDR3 reads TGTGCCAGCAGCGAACTAGCGGACTCCTACGAGCAGTACTTC.